The next 21 T cell receptor beta chains were all read from a single sample in a study of blood T cells in healthy people across ages. A second PCR of roughly 7 to 11 cycles used a sample-barcoded 5' primer and a J-beta primer mix. MiXCR was run by TCRdb on the 5' RACE reads, yielding one entry per CDR3 protein. The data show 600,000 or so distinct CDR3 sequences, less than 35% seen once. Input material: blood. The receptors stem from an elderly woman in good health.

Note on this clonotype: Since a much larger clone is just one base distant, this may be a read error. The chain has TRBV5-1 and TRBJ2-3, with D unclear. The germline CDR1 and CDR2 sequences are SGHRS and YFSETQ. The CDR3 has 15 amino acids. The CDR3 bases are TGCGCCAGCAGCTTGGCCGCTCGGAGCACAAATACGCAGTATTTT. Its protein is CASSLAARSTNTQYF.

The J gene is TRBJ1-5, the V gene TRBV6-2 or TRBV6-3; no clear D. With 6 bases removed from V and 1 base from J, the gap between germline ends came to 13 bases. The CDR3 loop spans 15 amino acids. Germline V gene data show CDR1 as MNHEY and CDR2 as SVGEGT. This CDR3 is CASSPPEGSNQPQHF. In nucleotides, the CDR3 is TGTGCCAGCAGCCCCCCAGAGGGAAGCAATCAGCCCCAGCATTTT.

Only one count was recorded for this clonotype. The chain joins TRBV12-3 or TRBV12-4 to TRBJ1-4, with 8 bases aligning to TRBD1. With V trimmed by 6 bases and J by 7 bases, 10 bases remained unmatched. This CDR3 is 15 amino acids long. The CDR3 DNA reads as TGTGCCAGCAGCGTCCGAGGGACAGGTATTGAAAAACTGTTTTTT. Protein: CASSVRGTGIEKLFF.

This clonotype has at least ten counts. The V and J genes are TRBV5-1 and TRBJ1-5, with TRBD1 identical over 8 bases. The CDR3 runs 14 residues. With 0 bases clipped from V and 11 bases from J, the junction kept 7 bases outside the gene matches. Germline CDR1 reads SGHRS; CDR2 reads YFSETQ. The DNA of the CDR3 is TGCGCCAGCAGCTTGGAGGCAGGGGGCAAGGCCCAGCATTTT. Translated, it gives CASSLEAGGKAQHF.

V is TRBV4-1 and J is TRBJ1-1; D not certain. The CDR3 contains 15 residues. With 0 bases removed from V and 3 bases from J, the gap between germline ends came to 11 bases. From germline, CDR1 is MGHRA and CDR2 YSYEKL. CDR3 DNA sequence: TGCGCCAGCAGCCAAGATTGGCCGGGCGACACTGAAGCTTTCTTT. It encodes CASSQDWPGDTEAFF.

The chain uses TRBV5-1 and TRBJ2-1; 7 bases are a match to TRBD1. CDR3 length: 15 amino acids. Germline V gene sequence: CDR1 SGHRS, CDR2 YFSETQ. The V gene end was trimmed by 3 bases and the J gene end by 13 bases; junction bases not matched to a gene: 16. The CDR3 is CASSYQDRPQETQFF. Here the CDR3 DNA reads TGCGCCAGCAGCTACCAGGACAGGCCTCAGGAGACCCAGTTCTTC.

This clonotype was seen at least ten times. V is TRBV6-6 and J is TRBJ2-7; 13 bases are a match to TRBD2. The junction had 10 bases not matched to a gene; V was cut back by 6 bases and J by 2 bases. CDR1 and CDR2 (germline): MNHNY, SVGAGI (reference sequence). CDR3 length: 17 amino acids. CDR3 region: CASSRTSGGPWAYEQYF. CDR3 DNA sequence: TGTGCCAGCAGCAGGACTAGCGGGGGCCCATGGGCCTACGAGCAGTACTTC.

This clonotype has ten or more counts. The chain employs TRBV5-1 and TRBJ2-7; TRBD1 matches at 8 bases. Trimming removed 3 bases from V and 0 bases from J; junction bases left unmatched: 8. Germline values: CDR1 SGHRS, CDR2 YFSETQ. CDR3 size: 16 residues. The CDR3 region has the DNA TGCGCCAGCAGCTCCTCGGGACAGGAGCCCTCCTACGAGCAGTACTTC. Its protein product is CASSSSGQEPSYEQYF.

In this sample, this clonotype turned up a few times. J is TRBJ1-1 and V is TRBV6-1; 9 bases fit TRBD1. Looked up from germline, CDR1 is MNHNS and CDR2 is SASEGT. With V trimmed by 5 bases and J by 2 bases, 12 bases remained unmatched. This CDR3 has 17 amino acids. CDR3 nucleotides: TGTGCCAGCAGTAGGACAGGGGAGGCCTGGGCAAACACTGAAGCTTTCTTT. Translating it yields CASSRTGEAWANTEAFF.

As for this clonotype: A much bigger clone sits one base away, suggesting this may be a read error. The chain carries TRBV6-2 or TRBV6-3 and TRBJ1-5; D is undetermined. V lost 2 bases and J 2 bases, leaving 7 bases between the germline ends. Germline V gene sequence: CDR1 MNHEY, CDR2 SVGEGT. CDR3 size: 14 residues. This chain's CDR3 is CASSYVRGNQPQHF. The CDR3 nucleotides are TGTGCCAGCAGTTACGTGAGGGGCAATCAGCCCCAGCATTTT.

Concerning this clonotype itself: Being one base from a much bigger clone, this may be a read error. The rearrangement links TRBV11-3 to TRBJ2-1, with 9 nucleotides matching TRBD1. The end of the DNA aligns better with TRBJ2-7, so the J call may be wrong. This CDR3 is built from 14 residues. The germline V gene has CDR1 SGHNT and CDR2 YENEEA. The DNA for the CDR3 is TGTGCCAGCAGCTCGGGACAGGGAATCTCTGAGCAGTACTTC. This encodes CASSSGQGISEQYF.

J is TRBJ2-4 and V is TRBV30; D not resolved. The V gene's germline CDR1 is GTSNPN and CDR2 SVGIG (reference sequence). V gave up 6 bases and J gave up 2 bases, with 8 bases separating them. The CDR3 is 12 residues long. The CDR3 DNA is TGTGCCTGTTTGGAAACCAAAAACATTCAGTACTTC. Protein sequence: CACLETKNIQYF.

V and J are TRBV5-1 and TRBJ2-7; 10 bases fit TRBD1. The CDR3 covers 16 residues. V shed 2 bases and J 6 bases; nucleotides not matched to a gene: 11. Germline V CDR1 and CDR2: SGHRS, YFSETQ. The CDR3 region is CASSFGQGEVFGEQYF. DNA of the CDR3: TGCGCCAGCAGCTTTGGACAGGGGGAAGTATTTGGCGAGCAGTACTTC.

This clonotype was seen repeatedly, ten times or more. V and J are TRBV11-2 and TRBJ2-7; D unclear. Germline lookup yields CDR1 SGHAT and CDR2 FQNNGV. Deletions cut 5 bases from V and 2 bases from J, with 16 bases between. CDR3 length: 15 amino acids. CDR3 sequence (DNA): TGTGCCAGCAGCCCCCTGCGGCCCGATACCTACGAGCAGTACTTC. Amino acids: CASSPLRPDTYEQYF. Based on the CDR3 plus reference TRBV11-2 and TRBJ2-7, the full variable domain is EAGVAQSPRYKIIEKRQSVAFWCNPISGHATLYWYQQILGQGPKLLIQFQNNGVVDDSQLPKDRFSAERLKGVDSTLKIQPAKLEDSAVYLCASSPLRPDTYEQYFGPGTRLTVT.

This clonotype was recorded at least ten times. V is TRBV7-3 and J is TRBJ2-5; weak D call: TRBD2 (6 bases). CDR3 size: 17 residues. Trimming left V 2 bases short and J 3 bases short, with 19 bases between. Germline V gene lookup returns CDR1 SGHTA and CDR2 FQGTGA. CDR3 region: CASSLSRPRGEKETQYF. CDR3 DNA sequence: TGTGCCAGCAGCTTATCCCGCCCGCGGGGCGAGAAAGAGACCCAGTACTTC.

This CDR3 reads CASSFRSTGNGFGAFF. The DNA for the CDR3 is TGCGCCAGCAGCTTCCGATCAACAGGGAATGGCTTTGGGGCTTTCTTT. This sequence joins TRBV5-1 and TRBJ1-1; D may be TRBD1 (6 bases). Germline V gene sequence: CDR1 SGHRS, CDR2 YFSETQ. CDR3 length equals 16 residues. With 2 bases removed from V and 11 bases from J, the gap between germline ends came to 25 bases.

As to this clonotype: Possible read error: a much larger clone is one base away. The gene calls are TRBV12-3 or TRBV12-4 and TRBJ1-2; D might be TRBD1 (5 bases). The CDR3 runs 14 residues. Deletions cut 5 bases from V and 8 bases from J, with 18 bases between. As DNA, the CDR3 is TGTGCCAGCAGTCCGGGACCAGGTTGTGGAGGCTACACCTTC. It specifies CASSPGPGCGGYTF.

About this clonotype itself: With a much larger clone just one base away, this may be a read error. The rearrangement uses TRBV9 and TRBJ2-1; tentatively, D is TRBD2 (6 bases). The tail of the sequence fits TRBJ2-7 better, so the J call may be wrong. The CDR3 has 14 residues. From germline, CDR1 is SGDLS and CDR2 YYNGEE. In DNA, the CDR3 is TGTGCCAGCAGCGCGGGGGTCTCCTACAATGAGCAGTACTTC. Amino acids: CASSAGVSYNEQYF.

This clonotype showed up just a few times. The chain is built from TRBV11-3 and TRBJ2-7; TRBD2 agrees at 12 bases. Germline CDR1 and CDR2: SGHNT and YENEEA. This CDR3 region has 17 residues. The ends lost 4 bases at V and 7 bases at J; junction bases unmatched: 14. The CDR3 DNA sequence: TGTGCCAGCAGCTCGGGGGCCCTAGCGGGGGGGTACAATGAGCAGTACTTC. As protein: CASSSGALAGGYNEQYF.

The chain couples TRBV2 to TRBJ2-3; D may be TRBD1 or TRBD2 (5 bases each). CDR1 is SNHLY, CDR2 FYNNEI, per germline. The CDR3 has 14 residues. V was shortened by 6 bases and J by 1 base, with 11 bases between the two germline ends. The CDR3, as DNA: TGTGCCAGCAGGAGGAGAGGGGGCACAGATACGCAGTATTTT. It codes for CASRRRGGTDTQYF.

The V gene is TRBV12-3 or TRBV12-4, the J gene TRBJ1-1, with TRBD1 identical over 7 bases. The CDR3 totals 13 residues. V gave up 7 bases and J gave up 4 bases; unmatched junction bases: 6. This chain's CDR3 is CASTEGAGTEAFF. CDR3 nucleotides: TGTGCCAGCACGGAGGGGGCTGGCACTGAAGCTTTCTTT.